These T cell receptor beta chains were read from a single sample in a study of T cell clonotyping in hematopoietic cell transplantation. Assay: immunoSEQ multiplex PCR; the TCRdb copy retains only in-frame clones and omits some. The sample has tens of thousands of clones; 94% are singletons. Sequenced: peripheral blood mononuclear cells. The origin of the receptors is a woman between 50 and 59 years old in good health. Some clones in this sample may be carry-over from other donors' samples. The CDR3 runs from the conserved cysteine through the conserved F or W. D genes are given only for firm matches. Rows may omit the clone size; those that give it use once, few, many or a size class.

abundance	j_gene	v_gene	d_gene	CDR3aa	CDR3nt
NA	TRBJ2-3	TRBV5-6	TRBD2	CASSPLAGSTDTQYF	TGTGCCAGCAGCCCGTTAGCGGGATCCACAGATACGCAGTATTTT
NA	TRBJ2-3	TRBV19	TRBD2	CASSIDREAGGPPDTQYF	TGTGCCAGTAGTATAGATAGGGAAGCGGGGGGGCCTCCAGATACGCAGTATTTT
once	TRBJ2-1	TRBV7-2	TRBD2	CASSLEAGGPNEQFF	TGTGCCAGCAGCTTAGAAGCGGGGGGGCCCAATGAGCAGTTCTTC
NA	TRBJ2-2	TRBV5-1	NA	CASSLNDLRTGELFF	TGCGCCAGCAGCTTGAATGATCTAAGAACCGGGGAGCTGTTTTTT
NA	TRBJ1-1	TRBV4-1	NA	CASSQGFLRAINTEAFF	TGCGCCAGCAGCCAGGGTTTTCTAAGGGCGATAAACACTGAAGCTTTCTTT
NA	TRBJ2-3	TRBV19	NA	CASKSMLDTDTQYF	TGTGCCAGTAAGTCTATGCTTGACACAGATACGCAGTATTTT
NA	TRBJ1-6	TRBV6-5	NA	CASSYSGEINSPLHF	TGTGCCAGCAGTTACTCGGGAGAAATTAATTCACCCCTCCACTTT
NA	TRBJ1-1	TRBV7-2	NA	CASSLAMGIRNTEAFF	TGTGCCAGCAGCTTAGCGATGGGAATAAGGAACACTGAAGCTTTCTTT
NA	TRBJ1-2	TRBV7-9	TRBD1	CASITSGTGDGYTF	TGTGCCAGCATAACCTCCGGGACAGGGGATGGCTACACCTTC
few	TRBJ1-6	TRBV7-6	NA	CASPGRSSYNSPLHF	TGTGCCAGCCCGGGGAGGAGCTCCTATAATTCACCCCTCCACTTT
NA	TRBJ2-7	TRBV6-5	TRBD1	CASSYSIAGGHEQYF	TGTGCCAGCAGTTACTCGATTGCAGGGGGCCACGAGCAGTACTTC
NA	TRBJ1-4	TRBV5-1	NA	CASSADVGEKLFF	TGCGCCAGCAGCGCGGATGTGGGGGAAAAACTGTTTTTT
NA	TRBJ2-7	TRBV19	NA	CASSMGGTTYEQYF	TGTGCCAGTAGTATGGGGGGAACGACCTACGAGCAGTACTTC
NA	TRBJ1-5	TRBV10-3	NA	CAISESPDSDQPQHF	TGTGCCATCAGTGAGTCGCCGGACAGCGATCAGCCCCAGCATTTT
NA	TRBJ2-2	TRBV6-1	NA	CASSEAERGELFF	TGTGCCAGCAGTGAAGCTGAGCGCGGGGAGCTGTTTTTT
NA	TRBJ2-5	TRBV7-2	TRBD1	CASSSRDREETQYF	TGTGCCAGCAGCTCCCGGGACAGGGAAGAGACCCAGTACTTC
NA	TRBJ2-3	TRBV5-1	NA	CASSSTGRGDTQYF	TGCGCCAGCAGCTCTACAGGGAGGGGGGATACGCAGTATTTT
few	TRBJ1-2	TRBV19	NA	CASSIGGGNYGYTF	TGTGCCAGTAGTATAGGAGGAGGCAACTATGGCTACACCTTC